The present TCR beta chain was sequenced within a study of blood T cell repertoires in COVID-19. Original processing methods: Counts of nucleated cells, estimated from reference gene primer amplification, were obtained. The repertoire was sequenced with immunoSEQ multiplex PCR; TCRdb's copy has only in-frame clones and lacks some. V, J and clone size are taken as reported in that table, and D and trimming were inferred from the DNA itself. The sample carries about 410,000 clones, 89% recorded once. Trimming took off 9 bases at V and 1 base at J, with 17 bases between the two ends. In germline, CDR1 is KGHDR, CDR2 SFDVKD. This CDR3 comprises 16 residues.

The specimen was peripheral blood. This receptor was identified in a woman between 40 and 50 years old with COVID-19, enrolled during active disease. The V and J genes are TRBV24-1 and TRBJ2-2; a possible D gene is TRBD1 (5 bases). The CDR3 spells CATCQKGPGNTGELFF. The CDR3 DNA reads as TGTGCCACCTGCCAAAAGGGGCCAGGGAACACCGGGGAGCTGTTTTTT.